This T cell receptor (beta chain) was captured by sequencing in a study of beta chain features in type 1 diabetes. The study reverse transcribed the entire isolated RNA, so it sequenced expressed TCRB transcripts. Some clones are missing from TCRdb's copy, which holds only in-frame ones; the method was immunoSEQ multiplex PCR. The table includes approximately 200,000 clones, about 10% detected once. The CDR3 is made up of 14 amino acids. Trimming took 4 bases from V and 2 from J, leaving 11 bases between them. Germline CDR1 reads SGHAT; CDR2 reads FQNNGV. V is TRBV11-2 and J is TRBJ1-1; a weak D match, TRBD1 (5 bases). The sequencing input was naive CD4+ T cells from blood. This receptor was obtained from a woman between 18 and 30 years old in good health. Here the CDR3 reads CASSSGTFNTEAFF. In DNA, the CDR3 is TGTGCCAGCAGCTCCGGGACTTTTAACACTGAAGCTTTCTTT.